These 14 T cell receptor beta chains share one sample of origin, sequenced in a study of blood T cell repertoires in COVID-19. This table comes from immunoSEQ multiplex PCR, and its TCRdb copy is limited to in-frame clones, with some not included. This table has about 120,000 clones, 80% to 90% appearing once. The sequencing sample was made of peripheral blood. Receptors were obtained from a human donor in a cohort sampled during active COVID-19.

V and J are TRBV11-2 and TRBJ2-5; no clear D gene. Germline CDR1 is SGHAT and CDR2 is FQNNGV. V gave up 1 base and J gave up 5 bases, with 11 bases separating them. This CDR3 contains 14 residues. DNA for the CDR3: TGTGCCAGCAGCTTAGGCTTCCGTCGGGAGACCCAGTACTTC. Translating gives CASSLGFRRETQYF.

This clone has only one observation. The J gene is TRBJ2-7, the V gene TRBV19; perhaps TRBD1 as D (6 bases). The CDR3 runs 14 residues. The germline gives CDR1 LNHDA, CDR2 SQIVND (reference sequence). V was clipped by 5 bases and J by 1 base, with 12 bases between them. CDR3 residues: CASSLTGGSYEQYF. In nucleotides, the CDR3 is TGTGCCAGTAGTCTGACAGGCGGATCCTACGAGCAGTACTTC.

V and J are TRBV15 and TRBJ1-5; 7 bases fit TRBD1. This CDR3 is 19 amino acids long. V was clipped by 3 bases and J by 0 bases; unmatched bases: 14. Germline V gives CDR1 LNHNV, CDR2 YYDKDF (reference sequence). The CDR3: CATSSNPGTALYSNQPQHF. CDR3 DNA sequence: TGTGCCACCAGCAGCAATCCCGGGACAGCTCTTTATAGCAATCAGCCCCAGCATTTT.

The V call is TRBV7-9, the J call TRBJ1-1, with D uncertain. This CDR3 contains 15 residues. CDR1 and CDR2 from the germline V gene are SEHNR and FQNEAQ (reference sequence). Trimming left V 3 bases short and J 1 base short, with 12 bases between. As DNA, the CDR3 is TGTGCCAGCAGCTTTGGGCAACCGACGAACACTGAAGCTTTCTTT. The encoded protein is CASSFGQPTNTEAFF.

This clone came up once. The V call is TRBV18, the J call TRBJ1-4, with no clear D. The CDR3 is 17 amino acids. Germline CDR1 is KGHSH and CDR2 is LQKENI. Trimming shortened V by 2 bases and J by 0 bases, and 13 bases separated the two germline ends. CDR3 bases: TGTGCCAGCTCACCAAGACTGAAACAAGCAACTAATGAAAAACTGTTTTTT. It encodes CASSPRLKQATNEKLFF.

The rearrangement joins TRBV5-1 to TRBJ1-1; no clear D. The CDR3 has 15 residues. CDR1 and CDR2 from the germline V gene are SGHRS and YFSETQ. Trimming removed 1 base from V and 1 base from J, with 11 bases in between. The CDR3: CASSLTAETNTEAFF. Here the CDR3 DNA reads TGCGCCAGCAGCTTGACCGCAGAAACGAACACTGAAGCTTTCTTT.

The CDR3 region is CASSLLGGDTQYF. In DNA form, the CDR3 reads TGTGCCAGCAGCTTACTCGGGGGAGATACGCAGTATTTT. The chain links TRBV7-3 to TRBJ2-3, with D possibly matching TRBD2 (6 bases). Looked up from germline, CDR1 is SGHTA and CDR2 is FQGTGA. The CDR3 totals 13 residues. The V end was cut by 2 bases, the J end by 5 bases, with 8 bases between. The full variable domain, with the rest looked up from reference TRBV7-3 and TRBJ2-3, is GAGVSQTPSNKVTEKGKYVELRCDPISGHTALYWYRQSLGQGPEFLIYFQGTGAADDSGLPNDRFFAVRPEGSVSTLKIQRTERGDSAVYLCASSLLGGDTQYFGPGTRLTVL.

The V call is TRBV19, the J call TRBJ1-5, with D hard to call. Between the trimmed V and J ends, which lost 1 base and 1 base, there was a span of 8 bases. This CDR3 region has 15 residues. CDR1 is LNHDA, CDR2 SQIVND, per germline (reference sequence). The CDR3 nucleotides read TGTGCCAGTAGTATAGGACTCTCGAGCAATCAGCCCCAGCATTTT. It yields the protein CASSIGLSSNQPQHF. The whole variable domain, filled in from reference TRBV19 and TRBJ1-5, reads DGGITQSPKYLFRKEGQNVTLSCEQNLNHDAMYWYRQDPGQGLRLIYYSQIVNDFQKGDIAEGYSVSREKKESFPLTVTSAQKNPTAFYLCASSIGLSSNQPQHFGDGTRLSIL.

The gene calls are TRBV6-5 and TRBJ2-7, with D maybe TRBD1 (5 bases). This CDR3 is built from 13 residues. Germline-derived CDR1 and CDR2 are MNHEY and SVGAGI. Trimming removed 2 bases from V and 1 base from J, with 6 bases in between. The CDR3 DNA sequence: TGTGCCAGCAGTTACGCAGGGTCCTACGAGCAGTACTTC. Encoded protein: CASSYAGSYEQYF.

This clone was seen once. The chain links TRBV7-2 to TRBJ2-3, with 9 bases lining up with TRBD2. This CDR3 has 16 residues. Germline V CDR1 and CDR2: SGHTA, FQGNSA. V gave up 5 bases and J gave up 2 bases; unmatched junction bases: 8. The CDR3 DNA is TGTGCCAGCAGCCATTCTGGCGGGGGGGCCACAGATACGCAGTATTTT. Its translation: CASSHSGGGATDTQYF.

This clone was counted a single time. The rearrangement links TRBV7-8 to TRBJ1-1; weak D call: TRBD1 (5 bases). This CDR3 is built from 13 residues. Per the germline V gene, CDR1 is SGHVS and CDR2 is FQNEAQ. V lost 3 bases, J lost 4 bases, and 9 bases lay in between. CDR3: CASSFREGTEAFF. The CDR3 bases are TGTGCCAGCAGCTTCAGGGAGGGCACTGAAGCTTTCTTT.

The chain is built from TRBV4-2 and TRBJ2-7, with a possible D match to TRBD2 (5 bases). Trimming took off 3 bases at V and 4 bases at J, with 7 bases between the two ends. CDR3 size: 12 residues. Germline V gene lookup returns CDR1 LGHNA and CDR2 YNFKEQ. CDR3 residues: CASSHGEYEQYF. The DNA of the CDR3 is TGTGCCAGCAGCCACGGGGAGTACGAGCAGTACTTC.

The CDR3 loop is CASSQDFRGYTF. CDR3 in DNA: TGTGCCAGCAGCCAAGATTTCAGAGGCTACACCTTC. The chain joins TRBV14 to TRBJ1-2, with no clear D. The CDR3 loop spans 12 amino acids. Germline V gene lookup returns CDR1 SGHDN and CDR2 FVKESK. The germline V and J ends were trimmed by 0 bases and 8 bases, with 7 bases remaining between them.

CDR3 in DNA: TGTGCCAGCACTTCAGGGACAGGGGGCAATGAAAAACTGTTTTTT. Translation gives CASTSGTGGNEKLFF. The chain is built from TRBV9 and TRBJ1-4; 12 nucleotides line up with TRBD1. The CDR3 covers 15 residues. Trimming cost V 6 bases and J 5 bases; bases outside gene matches: 5. Germline CDR1 reads SGDLS; CDR2 reads YYNGEE.